These 13 T cell receptor beta chains were sequenced from one sample in a study of T-cell reconstitution after alpha-beta-depleted transplantation in children. Unique molecular identifiers featured in how the TCRbeta library was prepared. From the PCR reads, TCRdb called clonotypes with MiXCR, one entry per CDR3 protein. The data show 600,000 to 700,000 distinct CDR3 sequences, about 15% seen once. The specimen comprised PBMCs from the stem cell graft donor, sampled from the stem cell graft. Source of these receptors: a human donor who donated a stem cell graft to a child with acute myeloid leukemia.

This clonotype has a count of ten or more. The chain recombines TRBV6-5 with TRBJ1-2, with TRBD1 as a possible D gene (6 bases). Between the trimmed V and J ends, which lost 0 bases and 8 bases, there was a span of 16 bases. The germline gives CDR1 MNHEY, CDR2 SVGAGI. This CDR3 has 15 residues. CDR3 bases: TGTGCCAGCAGTTACTCAAGGGGGAATAAAGAAGGCTACACCTTC. Amino acids: CASSYSRGNKEGYTF.

This clonotype was recorded at least ten times. CDR3 region: CSARVPSGYDYNEQFF. In DNA, the CDR3 is TGCAGTGCTAGAGTTCCTAGCGGGTATGACTACAATGAGCAGTTCTTC. V and J are TRBV20-1 and TRBJ2-1; 8 bases map to TRBD2. J lost 3 bases, V lost 1 base, and 8 bases had no gene match. Germline CDR1 is DFQATT and CDR2 is SNEGSKA (reference sequence). The CDR3 is 16 residues long.

This clonotype was counted many times. The genes are TRBV9 and TRBJ2-7, with a tentative D call TRBD1 (5 bases). The germline V gene encodes CDR1 SGDLS and CDR2 YYNGEE. Deletions cut 0 bases from V and 2 bases from J, with 12 bases between. CDR3 length equals 15 residues. The CDR3, as DNA: TGTGCCAGCAGCGTAGAAGGGGAAGGGGCCTACGAGCAGTACTTC. This gives the protein CASSVEGEGAYEQYF.

This clonotype was detected only a few times. This chain connects TRBV18 to TRBJ2-3; D not certain. The CDR3 contains 15 residues. Looked up from germline, CDR1 is KGHSH and CDR2 is LQKENI. V was clipped by 2 bases and J by 0 bases, with 9 bases between them. CDR3 in DNA: TGTGCCAGCTCACCAGTTGGGGTGAGCACAGATACGCAGTATTTT. It codes for CASSPVGVSTDTQYF.

This clonotype was found many times. The genes are TRBV20-1 and TRBJ2-3; 8 nucleotides match TRBD1. Germline CDR1 and CDR2: DFQATT and SNEGSKA (reference sequence). J lost 0 bases, V lost 5 bases, and 7 bases had no gene match. The CDR3 spans 15 residues. Written as DNA, the CDR3 is TGCAGTGCTTCCTACGGGACAGGTAGCACAGATACGCAGTATTTT. Protein: CSASYGTGSTDTQYF.

The chain couples TRBV12-3 or TRBV12-4 to TRBJ1-1, with D possibly TRBD1 on 5 matching bases. This CDR3 has 13 residues. Trimming removed 7 bases from V and 6 bases from J, with 15 bases in between. The DNA for the CDR3 is TGTGCCAGCAATTCCCTTGGGGGGGCTGAAGCTTTCTTT. This sequence encodes CASNSLGGAEAFF.

The V call is TRBV27, the J call TRBJ1-2, with D tentatively TRBD1 (6 bases). Germline CDR1 and CDR2: MNHEY and SMNVEV (reference sequence). This CDR3 is 11 amino acids long. With 7 bases removed from V and 4 bases from J, the gap between germline ends came to 7 bases. In DNA, the CDR3 is TGTGCCAGCAAGGACAGCTATGGCTACACCTTC. This encodes CASKDSYGYTF.

The V and J genes are TRBV7-7 and TRBJ2-5, with 8 bases lining up with TRBD2. The V segment lost 1 base and the J segment 4 bases; nucleotides outside the gene matches: 5. There are 15 residues in the CDR3. Looked up from germline, CDR1 is SSHAT and CDR2 is FNYEAQ (reference sequence). The CDR3 sequence: CASSLDGGAGETQYF. The CDR3 coding sequence is TGTGCCAGCAGCTTAGACGGGGGGGCCGGAGAGACCCAGTACTTC.

Ten or more counts support this clonotype. The chain joins TRBV20-1 to TRBJ1-6; unclear D gene. Between the trimmed V and J ends, which lost 5 bases and 7 bases, there was a span of 18 bases. Looked up from germline, CDR1 is DFQATT and CDR2 is SNEGSKA (reference sequence). The CDR3 is made up of 15 amino acids. The CDR3 loop reads CSAPSDGRVNSPLHF. For the CDR3, the DNA is TGCAGTGCTCCCTCGGACGGTAGGGTAAATTCACCCCTCCACTTT.

This clonotype was found a few times. The rearrangement joins TRBV7-9 to TRBJ1-1, with D unclear. This CDR3 comprises 14 residues. CDR1 and CDR2 (germline): SEHNR, FQNEAQ (reference sequence). Trimming took 4 bases from V and 6 from J, leaving 15 bases between them. In DNA form, the CDR3 reads TGTGCCAGCAGCTACGGACGCGATCCGCCTGAAGCTTTCTTT. Residues: CASSYGRDPPEAFF.

This clonotype has a count of ten or more. The chain uses TRBV20-1 and TRBJ2-2; D remains unclear. Per germline, CDR1 DFQATT and CDR2 SNEGSKA (reference sequence). The CDR3 is made up of 13 amino acids. V lost 6 bases, J lost 0 bases, and 8 bases lay in between. DNA for the CDR3: TGCAGTGCCCAACCTACGAACACCGGGGAGCTGTTTTTT. This translates into CSAQPTNTGELFF.

This clonotype has ten or more counts. The chain is built from TRBV20-1 and TRBJ1-1; the D is unclear. CDR1 and CDR2 (germline): DFQATT, SNEGSKA (reference sequence). Trimming removed 5 bases at V and 1 base at J, with 14 bases between. This CDR3 is 14 amino acids long. As DNA, the CDR3 is TGCAGTGCTCAGCGGGGTCCAGGGAACACTGAAGCTTTCTTT. It encodes CSAQRGPGNTEAFF.

This rearrangement joins TRBV6-1 to TRBJ2-1; TRBD1 matches 7 bases. V was pared by 5 bases and J by 5 bases, with 9 bases of the junction left unmatched. The CDR3 is 15 amino acids. Germline CDR1 reads MNHNS; CDR2 reads SASEGT. The CDR3 DNA follows: TGTGCCAGCAGTCCACGAGGGACAGCCAACAATGAGCAGTTCTTC. Residues: CASSPRGTANNEQFF.